This TCR beta chain was sequenced for a study of cytomegalovirus exposure and HLA in healthy donors (dated by TCRdb to 2017 to 2019). For the wider study: An earlier analysis of approximately 640 of the donors reported approximately 270 Gb of sequence data and 120 million or so unique TCR beta sequences from about 179 million T cells. An early release that covered fewer than 750 HLA-typed donors contained around 300 gigabases of sequencing data and approximately 85 million unique TCR sequences. Among the roughly 400 genotyped donors, roughly 80% belonged to the genetic ancestry cluster associated with self-reported Caucasian donors. The study aimed to test whether cataloging public T cell receptors could reveal signatures of past pathogen exposure. The study profiled the T cell repertoires of 500 to 800 subjects by immunosequencing and related them to cytomegalovirus serostatus. Besides the first cohort of approximately 710 subjects, a separate validation cohort made up of 120 different subjects was used. To predict cytomegalovirus infection status, the study brought together high-throughput TCR immunosequencing, statistical association of individual TCRs with disease status, and machine learning. To study patterns of TCR occurrence, a later analysis re-analyzed previously published TCR beta repertoires from 550 to 800 donors and added high-resolution HLA genotyping. Rather than drawing on any new phenotypic data, the later analysis identified candidate immune exposures from TCR beta sequences and the way those sequences occurred across donors. An earlier analysis of 587 of the donors used high-throughput TCR beta sequencing to judge whether each TCR beta V gene segment behaved as functional or pseudogenic. Donor age, sex, ethnicity and CMV serostatus were compiled alongside the repertoire data. A later genetic analysis took genome-wide SNP genotypes for about 55% of the roughly 670 donors and used that subset as a discovery cohort. Every discovery cohort repertoire had been produced on one sequencing platform. HLA typing covered class I and class II loci at four-digit resolution. The number of donors typed differed by locus, with roughly 629-640 for A, B, C, DRB1 and DQB1, roughly 520 for DQA1, nearly 610 for DPA1, and 450 to 480 for DPB1. Five DR-DQ haplotypes were handled as single units for association and clustering, since linkage in the cohort was strong. Across some 400 genotyped donors of the cohort, an average of about 240,000 unique TCR beta nucleotide sequences per donor were sequenced, and roughly a sixth of those sequences were non-productive.

In total, fewer than 750 healthy bone marrow donors made up the cohort. All cohort members were sampled while nominally healthy, although unrecorded immune exposures were likely present. The donor tested CMV seropositive, placing the donor among the 290 or so seropositive members of the cohort. A peripheral blood sample was provided by each donor, and peripheral blood mononuclear cells were used for TCR beta sequencing. Genomic DNA was extracted from the blood cell samples with the Qiagen DNeasy Blood Extraction Kit. What the authors observed across the whole study: The classifier was reported to diagnose cytomegalovirus status with high specificity and sensitivity in both the original cohort and the validation cohort. The only immune exposure information available for the cohort was CMV serostatus. A later genetic analysis associated a missense DCLRE1C variant with V-gene and J-gene trimming of TCR beta chains, and an independent cohort replicated the association. Specific HLA alleles were associated with 15,000 to 20,000 TCR beta sequences at a false discovery rate of 0.05 in a later analysis. In a later analysis, most CMV-associated TCR beta chains were found to appear HLA-restricted, with HLA associations seemingly driven largely by CMV exposure. In an earlier analysis of 450 to 750 of the donors, most TCR beta V segments appeared in productive rearrangements about 87% or about 30% of the time, broadly matching IMGT annotations. Across donors, most TCR sequences were observed very rarely, whereas some public TCRs were present in many individuals. It was suggested by the authors that the approach could potentially be generalized to other disease states and immunological phenotypes. In a later analysis, HLA-associated TCR beta chains were found to be more clonally expanded and to have lower generation probabilities than equally common non-associated chains. A cluster of highly shared sequence variants was judged likely to be a technical artifact of the sequencing pipeline. When HLA alleles, especially DR and DQ, strongly co-occurred, TCR associations were difficult to assign to individual alleles. Because counts were too low, roughly 16 rarely observed V segments, including chromosome 9 orphons, were left out of the earlier analysis of a few hundred of the donors. A total of 150 to 200 TCR beta chains were listed by the study as associated with cytomegalovirus. A few of the identified cytomegalovirus-associated TCR beta chains were confirmed in vitro to be specific for cytomegalovirus antigens. In a later analysis, the rate of TCR association differed among HLA loci, with DRB1 alleles having the most associated TCRs and HLA-C alleles having the fewest. Several of the top co-occurrence clusters appeared to be linked to parvovirus B19, influenza, CMV and Epstein-Barr virus, according to a later analysis. The 87-base-pair reads could not distinguish some IMGT-functional V segments, including TRBV6-2 and TRBV6-3, so those segments were excluded. This cohort had only TCR beta chains sequenced, and the lack of alpha or paired-chain data limited which features could be detected. Because HLA typing was unavailable for some donors at each locus, only the typed subset was used in association tests. Correlated functional status among segregating V segments might reflect linkage disequilibrium, but an unknown experimental factor could not be ruled out. In a later genetic analysis, fewer N-insertions in productive TCRs were reported among donors in an Asian-associated ancestry cluster than the roughly 710-donor mean. Roughly uniform sequencing depth across donors was assumed in presence/absence analyses, although this assumption may not hold. A further reported finding was that TCR beta sequences accurately predicted the HLA-A and HLA-B alleles for most subjects in the first cohort.

Notes on this clone: It lacks a known antigen. Base quality data are lacking; no much larger clone is found one base away.

The CDR1 and CDR2 encoded by the germline V gene are SGHAT and FQNNGV. Reading from cysteine to phenylalanine, the CDR3 counts 14 amino acids. Just CDR3 DNA is preserved here, 42 bases in frame from base 1. Trimmed from V: 5 bases; trimmed from J: 0 bases; junction bases lacking a gene match: 3. The library was produced with the immunoSEQ multiplex PCR assay. The multiplex PCR relied on a mix of 60 forward primers for TCR Vbeta segments and 13 reverse primers for TCR Jbeta segments. The CDR3 region of rearranged TCR beta genes was amplified from genomic DNA with a multiplex PCR assay. On the Illumina HiSeq System, the amplified TCR beta libraries were sequenced as 87-base-pair reads. In the authors' own workflow: A later analysis counted approximately 84 million unique TCR beta chains across the 550 to 700 repertoires, and some 11 million of these chains were shared by at least two donors. A nearest-neighbor algorithm error-corrected the raw reads and collapsed the reads into unique sequences, merging closely related sequences to remove PCR and sequencing errors. Alignment of CDR3 sequences to IMGT reference sequences was used to assign V, D and J gene segments. For a sequence to be retained, a match of at least six nucleotides to both a V gene segment and a J gene segment was required. A rearrangement counted as productive if the CDR3 had no stop codons and remained in frame with V and J, and every other rearrangement counted as non-productive. CDR3 was defined according to IMGT convention as the region running from the second conserved V-encoded cysteine to the conserved J-encoded phenylalanine. The earlier analysis of about 560 of the donors excluded any sequence lacking an unambiguous match to a single V gene segment. An earlier analysis of a few hundred of the donors called V segments functional above 56.7% productive rearrangements and segregating when the between-donor standard deviation exceeded 5%. A statistical classification framework was built for diagnosing cytomegalovirus status from the catalog of TCR beta chain sequences. V and J gene assignment, in a later analysis, came from comparing TCR nucleotide sequences with IMGT/GENE-DB human TR gene sequences. A later analysis assigned CDR3 sequences and most-parsimonious VDJ recombination scenarios with the TCRdist pipeline. In a later analysis, each TCR beta chain was defined by its CDR3 amino acid sequence together with its V-gene family, and reads lacking a unique V-gene family were excluded. A later analysis removed 450 to 600 highly shared, low-generation-probability nucleotide sequences to deal with suspected cross-contamination and a sequencing artifact. In a later analysis, a clonal expansion index for each public chain was calculated from normalized within-repertoire ranks of inferred template counts. In a later analysis, generation probabilities were computed with a VDJ recombination model fitted to out-of-frame rearrangements, and the resulting probabilities were checked against IGoR. In a later analysis, hypergeometric tests were used to score TCR-TCR, TCR-HLA and TCR-CMV co-occurrence, with a repertoire-size bias correction applied to TCR pairs. False discovery rates were estimated in a later analysis by permuting HLA or CMV assignments 20 times. In a later analysis, co-occurring TCRs were grouped using DBSCAN, and TCRdist sequence similarity was added for clustering within HLA-allele-positive subsets. Repertoires with fewer than 30,000 or more than 120,000 public chains, plus five repertoires with anomalous nucleotide sharing, were excluded from co-occurrence clustering. Held by TCRdb, this immuneACCESS table contains in-frame sequences only and omits some clones. Under half of the omission traces to an unresolved V gene where checked; the cause of the rest is unknown. For V, J and clone size, that table is used; D and trimming come from the DNA. In this sample the table shows 130,000 or so clones, around 66% of which occur a single time. Jointly, the top ten make up less than 9% of the sample.

The receptor comes from a woman in her 40s in good health and CMV-seropositive. The chain employs TRBV11-2 and TRBJ1-1, and TRBD1 aligns with 7 junction nucleotides. The sequenced sample was PBMCs. In nucleotide form, the sequence is TGTGCCAGCAGCCCGGACAGGATGAACACTGAAGCTTTCTTT. This yields the protein CASSPDRMNTEAFF.